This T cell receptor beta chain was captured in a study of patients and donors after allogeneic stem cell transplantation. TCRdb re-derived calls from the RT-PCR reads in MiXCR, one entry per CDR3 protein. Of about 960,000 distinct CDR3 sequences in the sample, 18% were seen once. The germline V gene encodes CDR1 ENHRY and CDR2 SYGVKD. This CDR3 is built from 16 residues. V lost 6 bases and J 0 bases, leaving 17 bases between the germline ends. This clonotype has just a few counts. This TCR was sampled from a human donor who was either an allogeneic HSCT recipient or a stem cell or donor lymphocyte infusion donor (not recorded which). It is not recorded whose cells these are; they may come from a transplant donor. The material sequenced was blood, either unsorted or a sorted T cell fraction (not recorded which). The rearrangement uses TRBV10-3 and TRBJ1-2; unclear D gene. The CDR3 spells CAISTIPARTNYGYTF. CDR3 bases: TGTGCCATCAGCACAATCCCGGCAAGAACTAACTATGGCTACACCTTC.